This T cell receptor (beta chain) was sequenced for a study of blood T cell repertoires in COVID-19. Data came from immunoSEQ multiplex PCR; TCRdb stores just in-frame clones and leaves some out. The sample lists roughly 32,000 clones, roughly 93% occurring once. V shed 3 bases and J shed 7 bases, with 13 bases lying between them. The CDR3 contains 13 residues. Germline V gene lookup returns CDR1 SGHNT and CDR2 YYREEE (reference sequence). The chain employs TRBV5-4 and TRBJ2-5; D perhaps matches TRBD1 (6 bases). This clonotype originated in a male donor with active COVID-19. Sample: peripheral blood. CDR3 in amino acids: CASSWDISGTQYF. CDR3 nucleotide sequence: TGTGCCAGCAGCTGGGACATATCAGGGACCCAGTACTTC.